The clone carrying this T cell receptor beta chain was seen a handful of times. MiXCR was run by TCRdb on the 5' RACE reads, yielding one entry per CDR3 protein. The sample records approximately 630,000 distinct CDR3 sequences, roughly 6.6% being singletons. The data originate from a study of identical twins. CDR3 length: 15 residues. V lost 6 bases, J lost 1 base, and 16 bases lay in between. In germline, CDR1 is MDHEN, CDR2 SYDVKM. This sample was also put to use in a study of yellow fever vaccine responses in identical twins.

The source of this sequence is a woman aged 18-29 years in good health. Sequenced material: PBMCs. V gene TRBV28 combines with J gene TRBJ2-7; no reliable D call. The CDR3 region is CASRTPSTPSYEQYF. In DNA, the CDR3 is TGTGCCAGCAGAACACCTAGTACTCCATCCTACGAGCAGTACTTC. Based on the CDR3 plus reference TRBV28 and TRBJ2-7, the full variable domain is DVKVTQSSRYLVKRTGEKVFLECVQDMDHENMFWYRQDPGLGLRLIYFSYDVKMKEKGDIPEGYSVSREKKERFSLILESASTNQTSMYLCASRTPSTPSYEQYFGPGTRLTVT.